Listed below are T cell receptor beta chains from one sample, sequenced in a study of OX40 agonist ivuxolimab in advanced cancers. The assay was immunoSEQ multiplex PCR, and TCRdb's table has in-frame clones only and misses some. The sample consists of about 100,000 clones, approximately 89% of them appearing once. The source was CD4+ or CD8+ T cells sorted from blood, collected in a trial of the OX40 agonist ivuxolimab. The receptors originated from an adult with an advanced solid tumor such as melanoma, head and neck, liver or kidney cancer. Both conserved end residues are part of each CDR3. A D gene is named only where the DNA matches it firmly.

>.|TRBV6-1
CASSYTGGQYF
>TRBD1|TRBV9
CASSPDREGEQYF
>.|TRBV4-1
CASSYRMGVYGSGANVLTF
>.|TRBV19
CASRTRASSYNEQFF
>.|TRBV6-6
CASSYSGGTDTQYF
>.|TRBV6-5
CASSWGKTNSPLHF
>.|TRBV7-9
CASSTTDQPQHF
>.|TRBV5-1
CASSFGQSYEQYF
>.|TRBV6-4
CASSGFSRRNQPQHF
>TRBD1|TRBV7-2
CASSADRVWEQYF
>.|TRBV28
CASSFIEGAYEQYF
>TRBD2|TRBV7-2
CASSPVAGGPGEQYF
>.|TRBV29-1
CSVVGVPAGTQYF
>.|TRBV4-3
CASSQSGRDGYTF
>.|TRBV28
CASSSFSGIQETQYF
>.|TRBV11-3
CASSPRGRGGELFF
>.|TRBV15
CATSYRLVSNQPQHF
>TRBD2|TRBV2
CASSEKRGAYNEQFF
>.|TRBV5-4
CASSLGQDKEKLFF
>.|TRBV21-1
CASSNIEEVTDTQYF
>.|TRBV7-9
CASSLDGQTQHF
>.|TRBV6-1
CASSRGFGGYEQYF
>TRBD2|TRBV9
CASSGVPGGPGSGANVLTF
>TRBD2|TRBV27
CASSQTSAQPAHEQYF
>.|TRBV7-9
CASSTIRGADTQYF
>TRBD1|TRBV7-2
CASSLTRTGFAGEQYF
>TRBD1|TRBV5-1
CASSRRDRTLNTEAFF
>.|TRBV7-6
CASSFSALGNTIYF
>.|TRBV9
CASSVGGRDTEAFF